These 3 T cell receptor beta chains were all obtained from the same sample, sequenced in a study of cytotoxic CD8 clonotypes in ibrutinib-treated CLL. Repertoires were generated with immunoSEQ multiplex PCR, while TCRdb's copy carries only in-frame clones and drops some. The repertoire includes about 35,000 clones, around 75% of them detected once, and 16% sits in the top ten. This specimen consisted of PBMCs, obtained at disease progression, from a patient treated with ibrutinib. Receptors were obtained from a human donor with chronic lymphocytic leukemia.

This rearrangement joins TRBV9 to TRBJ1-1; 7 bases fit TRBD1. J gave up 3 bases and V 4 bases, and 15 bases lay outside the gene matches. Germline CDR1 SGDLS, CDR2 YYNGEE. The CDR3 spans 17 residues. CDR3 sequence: CASSPLNRGRRYTEAFF. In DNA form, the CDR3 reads TGTGCCAGCAGCCCCCTCAACAGGGGCAGGCGGTACACTGAAGCTTTCTTT.

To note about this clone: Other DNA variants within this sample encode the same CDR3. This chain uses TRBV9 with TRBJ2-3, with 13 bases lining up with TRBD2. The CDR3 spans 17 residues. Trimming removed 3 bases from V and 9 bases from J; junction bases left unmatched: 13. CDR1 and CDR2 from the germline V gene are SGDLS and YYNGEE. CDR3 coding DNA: TGTGCCAGCAGCGCTCGGACTAGCGGGGGTCCGGTTGGGACGCAGTATTTT. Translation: CASSARTSGGPVGTQYF.

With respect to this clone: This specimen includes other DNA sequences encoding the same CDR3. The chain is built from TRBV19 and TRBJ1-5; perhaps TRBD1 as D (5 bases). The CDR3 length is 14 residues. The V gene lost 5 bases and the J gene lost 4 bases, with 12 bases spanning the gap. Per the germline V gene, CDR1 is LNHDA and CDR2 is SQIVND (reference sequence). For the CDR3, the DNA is TGTGCCAGTAGTCTCCAGGGACGGAATCAGCCCCAGCATTTT. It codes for CASSLQGRNQPQHF.